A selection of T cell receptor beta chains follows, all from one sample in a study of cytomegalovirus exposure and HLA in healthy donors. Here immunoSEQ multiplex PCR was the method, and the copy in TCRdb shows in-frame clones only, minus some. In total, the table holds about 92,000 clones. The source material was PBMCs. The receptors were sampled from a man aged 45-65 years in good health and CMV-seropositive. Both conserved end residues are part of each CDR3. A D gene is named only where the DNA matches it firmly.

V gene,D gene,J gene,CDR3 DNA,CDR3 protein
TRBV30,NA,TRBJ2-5,TGTGCCTGGAGGTCGCTAGCGCTTCAAGAGACCCAGTACTTC,CAWRSLALQETQYF
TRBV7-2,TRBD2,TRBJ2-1,TGTGCCAGCAGCTTTCCAGCGGGAAGCAATGAGCAGTTCTTC,CASSFPAGSNEQFF
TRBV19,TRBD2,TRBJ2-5,TGTGCCAGTAGTCAAGAGAGAGCGGGAGGCAGAGAGACCCAGTACTTC,CASSQERAGGRETQYF
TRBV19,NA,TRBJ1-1,TGTGCCAGTAGTATAAGGGGATGGACTGAAGCTTTCTTT,CASSIRGWTEAFF
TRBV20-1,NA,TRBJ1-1,TGCAGTGCTCCGGGGTATACTGAAGCTTTCTTT,CSAPGYTEAFF
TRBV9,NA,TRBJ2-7,TGTGCCAGCAGCGGCGGGACCCACTCCTACGAGCAGTACTTC,CASSGGTHSYEQYF
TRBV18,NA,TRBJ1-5,TGTGCCAGCTCCAGGGGTGAGAATCAGCCCCAGCATTTT,CASSRGENQPQHF
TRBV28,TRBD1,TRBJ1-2,TGTGCCAGCAGGTCAGGGGGCGCGAGCTATGGCTACACCTTC,CASRSGGASYGYTF
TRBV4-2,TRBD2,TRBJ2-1,TGTGCCAGCAGCTACGCCGGGACTAGCGGAAACAATGAGCAGTTCTTC,CASSYAGTSGNNEQFF
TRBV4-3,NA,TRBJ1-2,TGCGCCAGCAGCCAAGGGGAGGGGTCATATGGCTACACCTTC,CASSQGEGSYGYTF
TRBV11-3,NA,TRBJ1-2,TGTGCCAGCAGCCCTATCCAGGGGTCCGGCTACACCTTC,CASSPIQGSGYTF
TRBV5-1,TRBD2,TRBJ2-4,TGCGCCAGCAGCTCCGGGACTAGCGGGAACATTCAGTACTTC,CASSSGTSGNIQYF
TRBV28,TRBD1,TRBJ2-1,TGTGCCAGCAGTCCCATAAACAGGGGGCCCCTCTTC,CASSPINRGPLF
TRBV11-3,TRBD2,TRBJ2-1,TGTGCCAGCAGCTCGACTAGCATTGACAATGAGCAGTTCTTC,CASSSTSIDNEQFF
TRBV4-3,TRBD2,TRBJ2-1,TGCGCCAGCAGCCTCCAGACTAGCGGCAATGAGCAGTTCTTC,CASSLQTSGNEQFF
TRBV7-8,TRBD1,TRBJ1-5,TGTGCCAGCAGCCCTACTACAGGGGGCGGCAATCAGCCCCAGCATTTT,CASSPTTGGGNQPQHF
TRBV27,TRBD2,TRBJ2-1,TGTGCCAGCAGTCCCTCGCTAGCGGGATGGTTAAATGAGCAGTTCTTC,CASSPSLAGWLNEQFF
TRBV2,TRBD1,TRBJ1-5,TGTGCCAGCGTGGGGACAGGGGGACCGGGTAGCAATCAGCCCCAGCATTTT,CASVGTGGPGSNQPQHF
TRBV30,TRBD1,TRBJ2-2,TGTGCCTGGAGGCGCCGGGGACAGCAGAACACCGGGGAGCTGTTTTTT,CAWRRRGQQNTGELFF
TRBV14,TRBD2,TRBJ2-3,TGTGCCAGCAGCCCTTGGGGAGGGGATAGGCGAGATACGCAGTATTTT,CASSPWGGDRRDTQYF
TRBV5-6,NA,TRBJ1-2,TGTGCCAGCAGCTCTTCAGGGGTTGTGACCGACTATGGCTACACCTTC,CASSSSGVVTDYGYTF
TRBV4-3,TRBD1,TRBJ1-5,TGCGCCAGCAGCCAAGATATAGGGGGCGCAGGGAGCAATCAGCCCCAGCATTTT,CASSQDIGGAGSNQPQHF
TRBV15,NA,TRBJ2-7,TGTGCCACCAGCAGGGGGGGATCCTACGAGCAGTACTTC,CATSRGGSYEQYF
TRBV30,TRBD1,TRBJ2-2,TGTGCCACCGACAGGGTCCAGCGATATACCGGGGAGCTGTTTTTT,CATDRVQRYTGELFF
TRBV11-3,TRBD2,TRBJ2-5,TGTGCCAGCAGCTTAAGAAATGCGGGAGTTAAGACCCAGTACTTC,CASSLRNAGVKTQYF
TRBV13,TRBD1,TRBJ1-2,TGTGCCACCCCAGGGCCAGGGGGCGTTGGCTACACCTTC,CATPGPGGVGYTF
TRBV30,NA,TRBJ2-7,TGTGCCTGGAGTCGGAGCTCCTACGAGCAGTACTTC,CAWSRSSYEQYF
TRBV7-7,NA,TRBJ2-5,TGTGCTAGCAGCTTAGAGGGAGTCACCCAAGAGACCCAGTACTTC,CASSLEGVTQETQYF
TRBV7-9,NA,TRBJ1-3,TGTGCCAGCAGCTTAGCGCTAAGATTCACCCCACACACCATATATTTT,CASSLALRFTPHTIYF
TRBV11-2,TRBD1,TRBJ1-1,TGTGCCAGCACCCGACAGGGGATGAACACTGAAGCTTTCTTT,CASTRQGMNTEAFF
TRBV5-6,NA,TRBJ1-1,TGTGCCAGCAGCTGGGAGGGACTGCAGTATGGTGAAGCTTTCTTT,CASSWEGLQYGEAFF
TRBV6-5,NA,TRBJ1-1,TGTGCCAGCAGCTCCAGGGAGAACACTGAAGCTTTCTTT,CASSSRENTEAFF
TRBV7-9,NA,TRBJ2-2,TGTGCCAGCAGCTTCCCCGGACTCACACCCACCGGGGAGCTGTTTTTT,CASSFPGLTPTGELFF
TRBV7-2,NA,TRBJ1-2,TGTGCCAGCAGCCCGGGGCCGGGGGAGGACTATGGCTACACCTTC,CASSPGPGEDYGYTF
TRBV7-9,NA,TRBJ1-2,TGTGCCAGCAGCTTGCGGTCCTATGGCTACACCTTC,CASSLRSYGYTF
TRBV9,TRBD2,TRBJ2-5,TGTGCCAGCAGCGTAGGCGCGGGAGGAGGTGAGACCCAGTACTTC,CASSVGAGGGETQYF
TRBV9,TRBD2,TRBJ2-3,TGTGCCAGCAGCGCGTTTAGGACTAGCGGAACAGATACGCAGTATTTT,CASSAFRTSGTDTQYF
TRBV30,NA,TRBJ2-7,TGTGCCTGGAGTCGGGGGACTGACCTCGAGCAGTACTTC,CAWSRGTDLEQYF
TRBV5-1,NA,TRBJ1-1,TGCGCCAGCAGCTTGGAGGACTTGGGGAACACTGAAGCTTTCTTT,CASSLEDLGNTEAFF
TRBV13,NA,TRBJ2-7,TGTGCCAGCAGCCCGACAGGGACTAGGGAGCAGTACTTC,CASSPTGTREQYF
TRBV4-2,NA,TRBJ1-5,TGTGCCAGCAGCCAAGATCTCACAGGGCGGATTGATCAGCCCCAGCATTTT,CASSQDLTGRIDQPQHF
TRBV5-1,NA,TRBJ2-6,TGCGCCAGCAGTGCAGGGGTGCTAGGGGCCAACGTCCTGACTTTC,CASSAGVLGANVLTF
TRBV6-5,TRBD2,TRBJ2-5,TGTGCCAGCAGCCAGCGGGAGGGAGGGGAGACCCAGTACTTC,CASSQREGGETQYF
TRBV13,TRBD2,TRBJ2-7,TGTGCCAGCAGCCCTAGGGACTACTCCTACGAGCAGTACTTC,CASSPRDYSYEQYF
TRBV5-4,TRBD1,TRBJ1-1,TGTGCCAGCAGCCAGGGGAGGCAGGGGGCGATGGCTGAAGCTTTCTTT,CASSQGRQGAMAEAFF
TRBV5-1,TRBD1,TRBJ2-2,TGCGCCAGCAGCTTAGACAGGGTGAACACCGGGGAGCTGTTTTTT,CASSLDRVNTGELFF
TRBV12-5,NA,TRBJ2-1,TGTGCTAGTGGTTTGGTACCCTCGCGTGAGCAGTTCTTC,CASGLVPSREQFF
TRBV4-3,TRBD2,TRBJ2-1,TGCGCCAGCAGCCAAGATCTCCCCCTAGCGGGAGAAGGCAATGAGCAGTTCTTC,CASSQDLPLAGEGNEQFF
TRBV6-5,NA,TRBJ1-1,TGTGCCAGCAGAGCCATGAACACTGAAGCTTTCTTT,CASRAMNTEAFF
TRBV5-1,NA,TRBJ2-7,TGCGCCAGCAGCTTTCGAGGAGGGAGCTCCTACGAGCAGTACTTC,CASSFRGGSSYEQYF
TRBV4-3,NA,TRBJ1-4,TGCGCCAGCAGCCTTGGACAAGGAAACGAAAAACTGTTTTTT,CASSLGQGNEKLFF
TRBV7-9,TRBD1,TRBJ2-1,TGTGCCAGCAGGGGACAGGGGGCCTACAATGAGCAGTTCTTC,CASRGQGAYNEQFF
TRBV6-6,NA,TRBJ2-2,TGTGCCAGCATCAAGGGGGACGGGGAGCTGTTTTTT,CASIKGDGELFF
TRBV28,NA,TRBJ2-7,TGTGCCAGCAACTCCCAGAGGTTTTTCTACGAGCAGTACTTC,CASNSQRFFYEQYF
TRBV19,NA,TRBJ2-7,TGTGCCACATCGAGGACACCACTCTACGAGCAGTACTTC,CATSRTPLYEQYF
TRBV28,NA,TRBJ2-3,TGTGCCAGCAGGACAATTTGGCGGGCTTCCACAGATACGCAGTATTTT,CASRTIWRASTDTQYF
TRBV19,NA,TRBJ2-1,TGTGCCAGTAAGGGACATGGGGGATTACCCGACAATGAGCAGTTCTTC,CASKGHGGLPDNEQFF
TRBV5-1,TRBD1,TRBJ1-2,TGCGCCAGCAGCTTGGCCGTGACAGGGGGCGGCTATGGCTACACCTTC,CASSLAVTGGGYGYTF
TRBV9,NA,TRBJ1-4,TGTGCCAGCAGCGTAGGCGTTGGGGGCGGACTTGAAAAACTGTTTTTT,CASSVGVGGGLEKLFF